This TCR beta chain was obtained from a study of T cells in Graves' hyperthyroidism and ophthalmopathy. Overall study findings and caveats: From stable hyperthyroidism, ophthalmopathy was set apart by a 13 V-J model.

The V end was cut by 3 bases, the J end by 4 bases, with 17 bases between. Germline V gene sequence: CDR1 LGHNA, CDR2 YSLEER. The length of the CDR3 is 16 residues. Remarks on this clonotype: Its antigen is as yet unknown.

Amplification yielded TCR beta CDR3 regions, with RNA transcripts as the source. Initially, a first-round RT-PCR of the TCR CDR3 employed the HTBI primer set. TCRdb re-called the multiplex PCR reads with MiXCR, one entry per CDR3 protein. The table lists roughly 200,000 distinct CDR3 sequences, around 16% of them singletons. Source material: blood. The chain links TRBV4-3 to TRBJ2-3; the D is unclear. The TCR sequence derives from a man in his forties with Graves' hyperthyroidism. The CDR3 protein is CASSQAVTVESDTQYF. The CDR3 DNA sequence: TGCGCCAGCAGCCAGGCCGTGACGGTAGAATCAGATACGCAGTATTTT.